This T cell receptor beta chain emerged from a study of blood T cell repertoires in COVID-19. Study information: Donors in the United States, Italy and Spain gave samples during acute or convalescent COVID-19. PBMCs, B-cell-depleted T cells, or T cells provided the cDNA or gDNA that made up the material.

The authors' processing: The authors estimated nucleated cell counts from reference gene primer amplification. The method was immunoSEQ multiplex PCR; TCRdb's version includes in-frame clones alone and lacks a portion of them. The V and J calls and the clone size are those of that table, but D and trimming were determined from the DNA. The table includes about 100,000 clones, 70% to 80% detected once. CDR3 length equals 14 residues. CDR1 is SGHNT and CDR2 is YYREEE in the germline V gene (reference sequence). V was pared by 0 bases and J by 6 bases, with 12 bases between. This clone was counted a few times.

The rearrangement joins TRBV5-4 to TRBJ1-2, with a possible D match to TRBD1 (5 bases). This clonotype was obtained from a woman in her seventies with acute or convalescent COVID-19. The source material was peripheral blood. The CDR3 here is CASSLETVLDGYTF. The CDR3 DNA is TGTGCCAGCAGCTTGGAGACAGTCCTCGATGGCTACACCTTC.